The 2 T cell receptor beta chains below all came from one sample that was sequenced in a study of cytomegalovirus exposure and HLA in healthy donors. The PCR ran on 60 Vbeta and 13 Jbeta primers. Data came from immunoSEQ multiplex PCR; TCRdb stores just in-frame clones and leaves some out. This sample carries tens of thousands of clones, around three quarters of them seen once, and the ten largest clones take over 0.5%. The sequencing sample was made of PBMCs. The source of these receptors is a man aged 25 to 40 in good health and CMV-seronegative.

This chain links TRBV7-6 with TRBJ1-1; a possible D gene is TRBD1 (6 bases). From germline, CDR1 is SGHVS and CDR2 FNYEAQ. CDR3 size: 13 residues. V dropped 6 bases and J dropped 1 base, with 9 bases sitting between them. The CDR3 sequence: CASSGTRNTEAFF. The CDR3 nucleotides read TGTGCCAGCAGTGGGACAAGGAACACTGAAGCTTTCTTT.

V gene TRBV7-2 combines with J gene TRBJ2-7, with D unresolved. V lost 5 bases, J lost 6 bases, and 8 bases lay in between. CDR1 SGHTA and CDR2 FQGNSA come from the germline V gene. This CDR3 contains 11 residues. CDR3 amino acids: CASSHGAEQYF. Written as DNA, the CDR3 is TGTGCCAGCAGCCACGGAGCCGAGCAGTACTTC.